This entry lists 5 T cell receptor beta chains sequenced from one sample in a study of blood T cell repertoires in COVID-19 (dated by TCRdb to the early 2020s). The library was made by the immunoSEQ multiplex PCR assay. TCRdb re-hosts the immuneACCESS table, in-frame sequences only. Its copies lack some clones; in the studies checked, an unresolved V gene accounts for under half of them, and the cause for the rest is not known. Present in this sample are 110,000 to 150,000 clones, 84% of which were seen just once. 1.5% to 2% of the sample comes from the top ten. The sequencing sample was made of PBMCs or T cells enriched from blood (not recorded which). The receptors shown here come from a woman in her late teens or twenties who had been exposed to COVID-19.

The chain combines TRBV7-6 with TRBJ1-6, with 8 positions matching TRBD1. CDR3 length: 16 residues. Looked up from germline, CDR1 is SGHVS and CDR2 is FNYEAQ. V lost 4 bases and J lost 7; bases outside the gene matches: 9. The CDR3, as DNA: TGTGCCAGCAGCTCCGGCCGTGGACAGGGAAATTCACCCCTCCACTTT. Its translation is CASSSGRGQGNSPLHF.

The chain combines TRBV7-6 with TRBJ1-2, with D maybe TRBD1 (6 bases). The CDR3 sequence is 13 residues long. V was cut by 5 bases and J by 7 bases, with 14 bases left in between. Germline CDR1 is SGHVS and CDR2 is FNYEAQ. CDR3 nucleotides: TGTGCCAGCAGCCCGCAGGGGTTGTCTGGCTACACCTTC. Translation: CASSPQGLSGYTF. The complete variable domain, with remaining parts taken from reference TRBV7-6 and TRBJ1-2, reads GAGVSQSPRYKVTKRGQDVALRCDPISGHVSLYWYRQALGQGPEFLTYFNYEAQQDKSGLPNDRFSAERPEGSISTLTIQRTEQRDSAMYRCASSPQGLSGYTFGSGTRLTVV.

The V and J genes are TRBV25-1 and TRBJ2-3, with D perhaps matching TRBD2 (5 bases). With 3 bases removed from V and 4 bases from J, the gap between germline ends came to 8 bases. CDR3 length: 13 residues. CDR1 and CDR2 from the germline V gene are MGHDK and SYGVNS. CDR3 in amino acids: CASSEQRADTQYF. The DNA of the CDR3 is TGTGCCAGCAGTGAGCAGAGGGCAGATACGCAGTATTTT.

The rearrangement uses TRBV7-9 and TRBJ2-2; a weak D match, TRBD1 (5 bases). V gave up 4 bases and J gave up 8 bases, with 14 bases separating them. This CDR3 spans 14 amino acids. CDR1 SEHNR and CDR2 FQNEAQ come from the germline V gene (reference sequence). CDR3: CASSSLQGSGELFF. For the CDR3, the DNA is TGTGCCAGCAGCTCACTCCAGGGTTCAGGGGAGCTGTTTTTT.

V usage is TRBV3-1 (or the pseudogene TRBV3-2) and J usage is TRBJ1-1; 7 bases align to TRBD1. The CDR3 has 15 residues. CDR1 is LGHDT and CDR2 is YNNKEL in the germline V gene (reference sequence). The J segment lost 0 bases and the V segment lost 3 bases, leaving 4 bases of the junction unmatched. CDR3 bases: TGTGCCAGCAGCCAGGGACAGCTTATGAACACTGAAGCTTTCTTT. It specifies CASSQGQLMNTEAFF.